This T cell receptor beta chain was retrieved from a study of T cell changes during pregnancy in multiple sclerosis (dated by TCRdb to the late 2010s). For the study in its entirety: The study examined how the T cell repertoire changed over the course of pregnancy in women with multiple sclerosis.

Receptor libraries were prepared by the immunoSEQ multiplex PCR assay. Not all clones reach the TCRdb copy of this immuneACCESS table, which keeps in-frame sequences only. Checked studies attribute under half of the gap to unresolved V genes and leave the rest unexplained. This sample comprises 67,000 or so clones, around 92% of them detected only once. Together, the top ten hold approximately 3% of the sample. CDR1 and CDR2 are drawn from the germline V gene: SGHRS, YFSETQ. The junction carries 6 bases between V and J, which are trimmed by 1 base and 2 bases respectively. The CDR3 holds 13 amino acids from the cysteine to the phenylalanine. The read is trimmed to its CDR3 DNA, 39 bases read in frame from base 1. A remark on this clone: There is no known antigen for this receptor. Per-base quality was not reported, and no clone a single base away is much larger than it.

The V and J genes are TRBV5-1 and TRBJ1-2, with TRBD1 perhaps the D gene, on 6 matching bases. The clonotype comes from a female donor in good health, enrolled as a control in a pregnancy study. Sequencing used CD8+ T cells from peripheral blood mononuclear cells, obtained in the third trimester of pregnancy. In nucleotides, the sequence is TGCGCCAGCAGCTTGCAGGGGAACTATGGCTACACCTTC. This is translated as CASSLQGNYGYTF.